The source of this T cell receptor beta chain is a study of blood T cells in healthy people across ages (dated by TCRdb to 2013 to 2016). Concerning the study at large: In model experiments, template switching captured about one uniquely barcoded TCR beta cDNA molecule for every two T cells. Age-related changes in TCR beta repertoire diversity were measured in the study by deep sequencing normalized with unique cDNA molecular identifiers. To avoid experimental bias, donors of different ages were spread randomly across the sequencing lanes. Using the same blood draw, the study looked at two additional independent replicas of 1 million unique cDNA reads for two donors, one aged 18 to 30 and the other aged 80 or older. The donors were divided into four age groups: young (average around 17 years), middle-aged (approximately 41), aged (about 60) and long-lived (about 80).

The library was prepared using 5' RACE. The sequencer was an Illumina HiSeq 2500. A second PCR of roughly 6 to 11 cycles was run with a J-beta primer mix and a sample-barcoded 5' primer. A unique molecular identifier was introduced onto each TCR beta cDNA molecule by a template-switch 5' adaptor carrying 12 random nucleotides. At least 2.5 million CDR3-containing paired-end reads were obtained from each sample. First-strand cDNA was synthesized from all RNA with the Mint cDNA synthesis kit, primed by a TRBC-specific oligonucleotide. Following uracil-DNA glycosylase treatment, all cDNA underwent a first 18-cycle PCR with the universal primers M1SS and BC2_uni_R. The authors' pipeline ran thus. Each sample was normalized by randomly selecting 1 million high-quality reads, each carrying a distinct molecular identifier. Instead of being binned into consensus sequences, reads with shared molecular identifiers were discarded. MiTCR, set to a Q25 quality threshold and the strictest error-elimination algorithm, was used for CDR3 identification, clonotype clustering and error correction. Lower-bound total TCR beta diversity was estimated with a nonparametric unseen species model using Euler transformation. TCRdb cleaned the public reads at Q25 with fastp, built clones with MiXCR and kept in-frame beta chains. Each CDR3 protein appears once, grouped with its most common genes and DNA. In this record, the V and J calls reflect TCRdb's handling and not the investigators' own analysis. In this sample the table shows hundreds of thousands of distinct CDR3 sequences, roughly 56% of which occur a single time. The top ten clonotypes cover roughly 24% of the sample.

Systemically healthy Caucasian individuals from Russia, some 40 in total and aged roughly 6 to 90 years, were included as donors. Each donor gave 8 to 10 milliliters of peripheral blood, collected into EDTA-treated Vacutainer tubes. Ficoll-Paque density-gradient centrifugation was used to isolate PBMCs, with at least 6 million obtained per sample. Total RNA was extracted from PBMCs with Trizol reagent, with at least 6 micrograms obtained per sample. For every donor, flow cytometry on a PBMC aliquot measured the percentage of naive CD45RAhigh/CD27high T cells. CDR1 SGDLS and CDR2 YYNGEE are derived from the germline V gene. CDR3 length: 14 amino acids, cysteine to phenylalanine. This entry keeps only the CDR3 DNA: 42 bases, framed from base 1. Trimmed from V: 5 bases; trimmed from J: 2 bases; junction bases lacking a gene match: 5. A remark on this clonotype: It lacks a known antigen. The sample holds no much larger clone one base away, and base qualities are not on file.

What the study reported, not specific to this receptor: The percentage of naive T cells measured by flow cytometry correlated strongly with observed TCR beta diversity. Because the CMV infection status of the donors was unknown, age-related changes in expanded clonotypes may potentially have been confounded. Observed TCR beta diversity per million T cells fell roughly linearly with age, and a significant reduction was already apparent by age about 38. Bulk unsorted PBMC profiling prevented conclusive comparison of naive and antigen-experienced compartments. Estimates of total diversity based on one million sequenced T cells were regarded as lower bounds and as underestimates. The long-lived group showed more naive CD4+ T cells, fewer expanded clones and increased TCR diversity than the aged group, suggesting age selection.

The rearrangement joined TRBV9 to TRBJ2-3, with 7 central nucleotides matching TRBD1. This receptor was identified in a man aged 35 to 55 in good health. The material sequenced was blood. CDR3 loop: CASSPGQYTDTQYF. The nucleotide sequence is given as TGTGCCAGCAGTCCGGGACAGTACACAGATACGCAGTATTTT.